This passage covers 20 T cell receptor beta chains from one sample sequenced in a study of blood T cell repertoires in COVID-19. Produced via immunoSEQ multiplex PCR; TCRdb's table is partial and in-frame only. Here the sample spans roughly 140,000 clones, roughly 88% being singletons. The specimen sequenced was peripheral blood. These receptors were taken from a woman aged 45-65 years in a cohort sampled during active or convalescent COVID-19.

The V gene is TRBV19, the J gene TRBJ1-5; D is perhaps TRBD1 (5 bases). CDR1 is LNHDA, CDR2 SQIVND, per germline (reference sequence). The ends were cut back, 6 bases at V and 10 bases at J, with 25 bases in the middle. The CDR3 contains 16 residues. CDR3 region: CASSDPAGGRIGPQHF. In DNA form, the CDR3 reads TGTGCCAGTAGCGACCCTGCGGGGGGTAGGATCGGCCCCCAGCATTTT.

This clone was found once. This chain links TRBV5-4 with TRBJ2-1; 15 nucleotides line up with TRBD2. V was pared by 7 bases and J by 7 bases, with 6 bases of the junction left unmatched. CDR3 length equals 15 residues. Germline V gene lookup returns CDR1 SGHNT and CDR2 YYREEE (reference sequence). Written as DNA, the CDR3 is TGTGCCAGCCATTCCGGGACTAGCGGGGGGAATGAGCAGTTCTTC. This gives the protein CASHSGTSGGNEQFF.

The rearrangement uses TRBV6-5 and TRBJ2-3; possible D gene TRBD2, 5 bases. The CDR3 runs to 15 residues. V was pared by 2 bases and J by 0 bases, with 9 bases between. CDR1 MNHEY and CDR2 SVGAGI come from the germline V gene. Here the CDR3 reads CASSYGGLSTDTQYF. In nucleotides, the CDR3 is TGTGCCAGCAGTTACGGAGGCCTGAGCACAGATACGCAGTATTTT.

The chain joins TRBV10-3 to TRBJ1-3, with D tentatively TRBD1 (5 bases). Germline loops: CDR1 ENHRY, CDR2 SYGVKD. Trimming stripped 6 bases from V and 0 bases from J, with 12 bases between. There are 15 residues in the CDR3. The CDR3 sequence: CAISNPGASGNTIYF. The DNA for the CDR3 is TGTGCCATCAGCAACCCTGGGGCCTCTGGAAACACCATATATTTT.

The chain joins TRBV18 to TRBJ2-1; 11 bases agree with TRBD1. The ends lost 4 bases at V and 4 bases at J; junction bases unmatched: 3. The CDR3 contains 15 residues. Germline assignment: CDR1 KGHSH and CDR2 LQKENI. The CDR3 sequence is CASSLGQGAYNEQFF. In DNA, the CDR3 is TGTGCCAGCTCACTTGGACAGGGGGCATACAATGAGCAGTTCTTC.

The genes are TRBV11-2 and TRBJ2-7; TRBD1 matches at 7 bases. J gave up 1 base and V 0 bases, and 3 bases lay outside the gene matches. The CDR3 extends over 15 amino acids. Germline V gene lookup returns CDR1 SGHAT and CDR2 FQNNGV. The DNA of the CDR3 is TGTGCCAGCAGCTTAGACCGGGACAGTTCCTACGAGCAGTACTTC. As protein: CASSLDRDSSYEQYF.

The V gene is TRBV6-5, the J gene TRBJ1-6; maybe TRBD1 (6 bases). Between the trimmed V and J ends, which lost 7 bases and 6 bases, there was a span of 16 bases. In germline, CDR1 is MNHEY, CDR2 SVGAGI. This CDR3 region has 15 residues. The CDR3 loop is CASIGRGAANSPLHF. CDR3 nucleotide sequence: TGTGCCAGCATCGGACGGGGGGCAGCTAATTCACCCCTCCACTTT.

The rearrangement joins TRBV14 to TRBJ2-3; 7 bases are shared with TRBD2. The CDR3 is made up of 12 amino acids. The germline CDR1 and CDR2 sequences are SGHDN and FVKESK. With 6 bases clipped from V and 9 bases from J, the junction kept 6 bases outside the gene matches. CDR3 in DNA: TGTGCCAGCAGTCCCGGGGGGTGGACGCAGTATTTT. It codes for CASSPGGWTQYF.

The chain recombines TRBV27 with TRBJ1-5; D ambiguous. CDR1 MNHEY and CDR2 SMNVEV come from the germline V gene (reference sequence). V was pared by 6 bases and J by 1 base, with 10 bases between. The CDR3 covers 14 residues. The chain's CDR3 is CASRRRGSNQPQHF. CDR3 coding DNA: TGTGCCAGCAGACGCCGCGGGAGCAATCAGCCCCAGCATTTT.

The chain has TRBV7-6 and TRBJ1-2; D is possibly TRBD1 (5 bases). V was shortened by 1 base and J by 7 bases, with 16 bases between the two germline ends. The germline CDR1 and CDR2 sequences are SGHVS and FNYEAQ. This CDR3 is built from 15 residues. The CDR3 DNA follows: TGTGCCAGCAGCTTAGATGGCCAGGGAAGGTTTGGCTACACCTTC. This sequence encodes CASSLDGQGRFGYTF.

In its sample, this clone was seen once. The rearrangement uses TRBV30 and TRBJ2-7; 8 bases fit TRBD1. The CDR3 spans 15 residues. Germline V gene lookup returns CDR1 GTSNPN and CDR2 SVGIG (reference sequence). V lost 4 bases to trimming and J lost 8 bases; unmatched junction nucleotides: 16. CDR3 nucleotide sequence: TGTGCCTGGACCACACAGGGGGGACCCGCCGCCAAGCAGTACTTC. Translated, it gives CAWTTQGGPAAKQYF.

The V call is TRBV10-2, the J call TRBJ2-7; D is unresolved. CDR3 size: 15 residues. Germline V lookup: CDR1 WSHSY, CDR2 SAAADI. V lost 2 bases to trimming and J lost 4 bases, with 15 bases between them. Here the CDR3 DNA reads TGCGCCAGCAGTGAGCTAGTCCCCCGGCGATACGAGCAGTACTTC. Residues: CASSELVPRRYEQYF.

The chain links TRBV6-5 to TRBJ2-2; tentatively, D is TRBD2 (5 bases). Germline assignment: CDR1 MNHEY and CDR2 SVGAGI. V gave up 8 bases and J gave up 2 bases, with 12 bases separating them. The CDR3 is 14 amino acids. The CDR3 DNA is TGTGCCAGCCGGGGAGCGGCCAACACCGGGGAGCTGTTTTTT. Translated, it gives CASRGAANTGELFF.

The gene calls are TRBV19 and TRBJ1-3; TRBD1 aligns across 7 bases. Germline V gene sequence: CDR1 LNHDA, CDR2 SQIVND (reference sequence). The V gene end was trimmed by 6 bases and the J gene end by 4 bases; junction bases not matched to a gene: 9. The CDR3 has 15 amino acids. Here the CDR3 reads CASSRGVGQGNTIYF. The CDR3 DNA is TGTGCCAGTAGCAGAGGGGTGGGACAGGGAAACACCATATATTTT. The full variable domain, completed using reference TRBV19 and TRBJ1-3, is DGGITQSPKYLFRKEGQNVTLSCEQNLNHDAMYWYRQDPGQGLRLIYYSQIVNDFQKGDIAEGYSVSREKKESFPLTVTSAQKNPTAFYLCASSRGVGQGNTIYFGEGSWLTVV.

The genes are TRBV7-9 and TRBJ2-3, with TRBD2 matching over 8 bases. Trimming cost V 5 bases and J 2 bases; bases outside gene matches: 6. The germline V gene has CDR1 SEHNR and CDR2 FQNEAQ (reference sequence). The length of the CDR3 is 15 residues. Here the CDR3 reads CASSARLALTDTQYF. CDR3 DNA: TGTGCCAGCAGCGCTCGACTAGCGCTCACAGATACGCAGTATTTT.

The rearrangement joins TRBV10-3 to TRBJ1-3; perhaps TRBD1 as D (6 bases). The CDR3 runs 16 residues. Germline CDR1 and CDR2: ENHRY and SYGVKD. Trimming cost V 0 bases and J 2 bases, with 11 bases left between them. The DNA for the CDR3 is TGTGCCATCAGTGAGTCCCAGGGGATTACTGGAAACACCATATATTTT. Its protein is CAISESQGITGNTIYF.

V and J are TRBV4-3 and TRBJ1-2; tentatively, D is TRBD1 (5 bases). There are 16 residues in the CDR3. The germline V gene has CDR1 LGHNA and CDR2 YSLEER. V was trimmed by 1 base and J by 4 bases, leaving 16 bases between them. The CDR3 region has the DNA TGCGCCAGCAGCCAAGCGTTCCCAGCAAGGGGCTATGGCTACACCTTC. Encoded protein: CASSQAFPARGYGYTF.

In this sample, this clone turned up a few times. The chain is built from TRBV29-1 and TRBJ1-2; TRBD1 matches 7 bases. The germline CDR1 and CDR2 sequences are SQVTM and ANQGSEA. Trimming removed 7 bases from V and 5 bases from J; junction bases left unmatched: 4. The CDR3 has 11 residues. For the CDR3, the DNA is TGCAGCGGTGGGACAGCTTATGGCTACACCTTC. The encoded protein is CSGGTAYGYTF.

V gene TRBV5-1 combines with J gene TRBJ1-6, with 8 nucleotides matching TRBD1. This CDR3 has 15 amino acids. The junction had 4 bases not matched to a gene; V was cut back by 2 bases and J by 6 bases. CDR1 is SGHRS, CDR2 YFSETQ, per germline. CDR3 DNA: TGCGCCAGCAGCTTAACAGGGGGAATTAATTCACCCCTCCACTTT. Its protein is CASSLTGGINSPLHF. Full variable domain (outside the CDR3, taken from reference TRBV5-1 and TRBJ1-6): KAGVTQTPRYLIKTRGQQVTLSCSPISGHRSVSWYQQTPGQGLQFLFEYFSETQRNKGNFPGRFSGRQFSNSRSEMNVSTLELGDSALYLCASSLTGGINSPLHFGNGTRLTVT.

The rearrangement uses TRBV7-3 and TRBJ2-7; 9 positions agree with TRBD1. The germline V gene encodes CDR1 SGHTA and CDR2 FQGTGA. The V and J ends lost 4 bases and 3 bases, in that order; junction bases with no gene match: 4. This CDR3 comprises 14 residues. CDR3 protein: CASSSGTGNYEQYF. The CDR3 nucleotides are TGTGCCAGCAGCTCCGGGACAGGGAACTACGAGCAGTACTTC.